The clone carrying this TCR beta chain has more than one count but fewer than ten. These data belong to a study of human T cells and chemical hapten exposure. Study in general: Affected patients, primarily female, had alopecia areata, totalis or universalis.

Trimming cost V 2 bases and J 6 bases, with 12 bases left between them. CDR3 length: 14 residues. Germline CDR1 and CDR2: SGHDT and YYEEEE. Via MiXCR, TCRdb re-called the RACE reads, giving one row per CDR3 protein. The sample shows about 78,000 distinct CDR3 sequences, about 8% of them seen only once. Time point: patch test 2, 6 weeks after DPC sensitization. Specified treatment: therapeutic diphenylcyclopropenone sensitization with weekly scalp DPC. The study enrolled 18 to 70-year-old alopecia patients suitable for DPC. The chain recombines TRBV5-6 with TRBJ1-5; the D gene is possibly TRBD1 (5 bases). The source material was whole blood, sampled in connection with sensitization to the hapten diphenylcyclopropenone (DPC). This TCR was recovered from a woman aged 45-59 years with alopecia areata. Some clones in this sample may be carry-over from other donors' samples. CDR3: CASSLAGRGQPQHF. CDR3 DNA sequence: TGTGCCAGCAGCTTAGCAGGGAGAGGTCAGCCCCAGCATTTT.